This T cell receptor (beta chain) was found in a study of blood T cell repertoires in COVID-19. Across the whole study: From the United States, Italy and Spain came samples of acute and convalescent COVID-19. In each case, the material was cDNA or gDNA derived from T cells, B-cell-depleted T cells, or PBMCs.

The V and J ends lost 6 bases and 3 bases respectively, with 12 bases between them. Germline CDR1 and CDR2: MNHEY and SVGAGI. The CDR3 spans 14 residues. Generated by immunoSEQ multiplex PCR, the TCRdb table keeps only in-frame clones and is missing some. The sample contains about 43,000 clones, about 91% of which appear only once. Sequencing input: peripheral blood. This chain links TRBV6-5 with TRBJ1-5, with TRBD1 as a possible D gene (6 bases). The source of this sequence is a man in his fifties or sixties with active COVID-19. The CDR3 is CASSLDSFNQPQHF. CDR3 bases: TGTGCCAGCAGCCTGGACAGCTTCAATCAGCCCCAGCATTTT.